The 24 T cell receptor beta chains presented below share a single source sample, sequenced in a study of T cell responses to AZD1222 COVID-19 vaccine. Clones were sequenced by immunoSEQ multiplex PCR, and TCRdb holds only the in-frame ones, with some missing. The sample has 150,000 to 160,000 clones; roughly nine tenths are singletons. The input for sequencing was peripheral blood, taken 28 days after the second AZD1222 dose. These receptors came from an adult who received the AZD1222 COVID-19 vaccine.

This clone showed up just once. V is TRBV5-1 and J is TRBJ2-3; 13 bases agree with TRBD2. The CDR3 runs to 16 residues. Germline CDR1 and CDR2: SGHRS and YFSETQ. Losses at the gene ends were 0 bases for V and 3 bases for J; bases not matched to a gene: 1. The DNA for the CDR3 is TGCGCCAGCAGCTTGGGGACTAGCGGGAGAACAGATACGCAGTATTTT. It translates to CASSLGTSGRTDTQYF. The whole variable domain, filled in from reference TRBV5-1 and TRBJ2-3, reads KAGVTQTPRYLIKTRGQQVTLSCSPISGHRSVSWYQQTPGQGLQFLFEYFSETQRNKGNFPGRFSGRQFSNSRSEMNVSTLELGDSALYLCASSLGTSGRTDTQYFGPGTRLTVL.

The V and J genes are TRBV27 and TRBJ2-1; 8 nucleotides match TRBD1. The length of the CDR3 is 15 residues. The J segment lost 9 bases and the V segment lost 7 bases, leaving 14 bases of the junction unmatched. The V gene's germline CDR1 is MNHEY and CDR2 SMNVEV (reference sequence). As DNA, the CDR3 is TGTGCCAGCACCGCGGGACAGGCCCTTTGGGGTGAGCAGTTCTTC. Its translation is CASTAGQALWGEQFF.

In its sample, this clone was seen once. The V gene is TRBV7-2, the J gene TRBJ2-5, with TRBD2 identical over 13 bases. From germline, CDR1 is SGHTA and CDR2 FQGNSA. The junction had 5 bases not matched to a gene; V was cut back by 1 base and J by 6 bases. The CDR3 is 16 amino acids. CDR3 sequence reads: CASSLGGLAGMQTQYF. The CDR3 DNA reads as TGTGCCAGCAGCTTAGGGGGACTAGCGGGGATGCAGACCCAGTACTTC. Full variable domain (remainder filled in from reference TRBV7-2 and TRBJ2-5): GAGVSQSPSNKVTEKGKDVELRCDPISGHTALYWYRQSLGQGLEFLIYFQGNSAPDKSGLPSDRFSAERTGGSVSTLTIQRTQQEDSAVYLCASSLGGLAGMQTQYFGPGTRLLVL.

The chain carries TRBV7-9 and TRBJ1-1; no firm D call. CDR3 length equals 16 residues. The germline gives CDR1 SEHNR, CDR2 FQNEAQ (reference sequence). V lost 2 bases and J lost 3, with 16 bases in between. CDR3 nucleotides: TGTGCCAGCAGCTTATGGTCCCTATCACGGGACACTGAAGCTTTCTTT. Its protein is CASSLWSLSRDTEAFF.

The chain recombines TRBV7-2 with TRBJ2-2, with TRBD2 matching over 8 bases. The CDR3 length is 16 residues. The V gene's germline CDR1 is SGHTA and CDR2 FQGNSA. Trimming cost V 6 bases and J 2 bases; bases outside gene matches: 8. CDR3 protein: CASRKPGTSNTGELFF. In DNA form, the CDR3 reads TGTGCCAGCAGAAAGCCCGGGACTAGTAACACCGGGGAGCTGTTTTTT.

The chain has TRBV7-8 and TRBJ2-5; D possibly matches TRBD1 or TRBD2 (5 bases each). Trimming pared 2 bases from V and 4 bases from J, leaving 14 bases between. Germline assignment: CDR1 SGHVS and CDR2 FQNEAQ. The CDR3 runs 15 residues. This chain's CDR3 is CASSLRRGQRETQYF. The CDR3 nucleotides are TGTGCCAGCAGCTTACGCCGGGGCCAGAGAGAGACCCAGTACTTC.

The gene calls are TRBV12-5 and TRBJ2-2; D assignment may be TRBD1 or TRBD2 (5 bases each). With 4 bases removed from V and 4 bases from J, the gap between germline ends came to 16 bases. This CDR3 comprises 16 residues. Germline values: CDR1 LGHNT, CDR2 FRNRAP. CDR3 DNA: TGTGCTAGTGGTTCCCCGGGACCGTCCTCCACCGGGGAGCTGTTTTTT. It codes for CASGSPGPSSTGELFF.

This chain links TRBV4-1 with TRBJ1-1; 9 bases map to TRBD1. The CDR3 covers 16 residues. V was clipped by 4 bases and J by 0 bases; unmatched bases: 6. Germline loops: CDR1 MGHRA, CDR2 YSYEKL. Written as DNA, the CDR3 is TGCGCCAGCAGCCTAGAGGGACAGGGCATGAACACTGAAGCTTTCTTT. Translated, it gives CASSLEGQGMNTEAFF.

The chain is built from TRBV7-3 and TRBJ2-1; D gene uncertain. The CDR3 is 14 residues long. V was trimmed by 3 bases and J by 8 bases, leaving 14 bases between them. CDR1 SGHTA and CDR2 FQGTGA come from the germline V gene. Here the CDR3 DNA reads TGTGCCAGCAGCTTTCGAGGAACGGTCGATGAGCAGTTCTTC. This sequence encodes CASSFRGTVDEQFF.

V gene TRBV25-1 combines with J gene TRBJ1-1; D not resolved. There are 16 residues in the CDR3. CDR1 and CDR2 (germline): MGHDK, SYGVNS. Trimming took 1 base from V and 0 from J, leaving 12 bases between them. CDR3 in DNA: TGTGCCAGCAGTGAATTGGCAGCATCGATGAACACTGAAGCTTTCTTT. Its protein product is CASSELAASMNTEAFF.

The chain uses TRBV25-1 and TRBJ1-3; D possibly corresponds to TRBD1 (5 bases). V lost 0 bases and J lost 3, with 12 bases in between. The CDR3 length is 16 residues. CDR1 is MGHDK and CDR2 is SYGVNS in the germline V gene. In nucleotides, the CDR3 is TGTGCCAGCAGTGAATATCTCGGGGGTAGTGGAAACACCATATATTTT. It is translated as CASSEYLGGSGNTIYF.

The rearrangement links TRBV27 to TRBJ2-7; 12 positions match TRBD2. The trim removed 5 bases at V and 3 bases at J, leaving 5 bases unmatched. Germline assignment: CDR1 MNHEY and CDR2 SMNVEV (reference sequence). The CDR3 loop spans 15 amino acids. The CDR3 DNA reads TGTGCCAGCAGTCCCTCACTAGCGGGAGGCTACGAGCAGTACTTC. Translation gives CASSPSLAGGYEQYF.

This chain links TRBV5-5 with TRBJ1-5; D is unclear. V shed 0 bases and J shed 1 base, with 11 bases lying between them. The germline V gene encodes CDR1 SGHKS and CDR2 YYEKEE (reference sequence). CDR3 size: 16 residues. DNA for the CDR3: TGTGCCAGCAGCTTGGTGGCGCGGCCGAGCAATCAGCCCCAGCATTTT. It translates to CASSLVARPSNQPQHF. Based on the CDR3 plus reference TRBV5-5 and TRBJ1-5, the full variable domain is DAGVTQSPTHLIKTRGQQVTLRCSPISGHKSVSWYQQVLGQGPQFIFQYYEKEERGRGNFPDRFSARQFPNYSSELNVNALLLGDSALYLCASSLVARPSNQPQHFGDGTRLSIL.

This clone was seen a few times. The rearrangement uses TRBV19 and TRBJ2-7, with 11 bases fitting TRBD2. V trimming: 4 bases; J trimming: 3 bases; junction bases outside the gene matches: 2. CDR1 and CDR2 (germline): LNHDA, SQIVND (reference sequence). The CDR3 covers 14 residues. CDR3 sequence: CASSTGTSGYEQYF. CDR3 coding DNA: TGTGCCAGTAGTACCGGGACTAGCGGCTACGAGCAGTACTTC.

The chain has TRBV14 and TRBJ2-1, with 9 bases that match TRBD2. After removal of 0 bases from V and 8 bases from J, the junction contained 11 bases not matched to a gene. The CDR3 covers 17 residues. Per germline, CDR1 SGHDN and CDR2 FVKESK. The CDR3 protein is CASSQDWALSGSDEQFF. The CDR3 DNA sequence: TGTGCCAGCAGCCAAGATTGGGCACTTAGCGGGAGTGATGAGCAGTTCTTC.

The J gene is TRBJ2-1, the V gene TRBV29-1; D is uncertain. Trimming cost V 3 bases and J 10 bases, with 7 bases left between them. The CDR3 contains 10 residues. CDR1 SQVTM and CDR2 ANQGSEA come from the germline V gene. The CDR3 sequence is CSVERREQFF. The CDR3 bases are TGCAGCGTTGAGAGAAGAGAGCAGTTCTTC.

The rearrangement joins TRBV6-6 to TRBJ2-7; TRBD1 aligns across 9 bases. Germline V gene data show CDR1 as MNHNY and CDR2 as SVGAGI (reference sequence). The CDR3 has 16 amino acids. V lost 5 bases and J lost 0; bases outside the gene matches: 8. The DNA of the CDR3 is TGTGCCAGCAGTCAGGGGACAGGGCCGGTCTCCTACGAGCAGTACTTC. Protein sequence: CASSQGTGPVSYEQYF.

The rearrangement uses TRBV5-1 and TRBJ1-1; 7 nucleotides line up with TRBD1. CDR1 and CDR2 from the germline V gene are SGHRS and YFSETQ. The CDR3 is 14 amino acids. The V gene end was trimmed by 4 bases and the J gene end by 6 bases; junction bases not matched to a gene: 9. This CDR3 reads CASSRGQGDAEAFF. The CDR3 DNA reads as TGCGCCAGCAGCCGGGGCCAGGGGGACGCTGAAGCTTTCTTT.

The CDR3 bases are TGTGCCAGCAGGGACGGGACTAGCGGGAGTTACGAGCAGTACTTC. Amino acids: CASRDGTSGSYEQYF. The chain is built from TRBV2 and TRBJ2-7; TRBD2 aligns across 14 bases. With V trimmed by 6 bases and J by 4 bases, 5 bases remained unmatched. Germline-derived CDR1 and CDR2 are SNHLY and FYNNEI. CDR3 size: 15 residues.

The V and J genes are TRBV15 and TRBJ1-4; 8 bases map to TRBD1. Germline trimming cut 4 bases from V and 3 bases from J; bases unmatched to any gene: 4. Germline CDR1 is LNHNV and CDR2 is YYDKDF (reference sequence). The CDR3 is 15 residues long. The CDR3 loop is CATSKRTGSNEKLFF. The CDR3, as DNA: TGTGCCACCAGCAAAAGGACAGGGTCTAATGAAAAACTGTTTTTT.

This chain links TRBV28 with TRBJ1-4; weak D call: TRBD1 (6 bases). V lost 5 bases, J lost 7 bases, and 17 bases lay in between. The germline CDR1 and CDR2 sequences are MDHEN and SYDVKM. This CDR3 has 15 residues. CDR3 protein: CASSQQGGRSEKLFF. As DNA, the CDR3 is TGTGCCAGCAGTCAACAGGGTGGACGGAGTGAAAAACTGTTTTTT.

The V gene is TRBV3-1 (or the pseudogene TRBV3-2), the J gene TRBJ1-6; D is ambiguous. Germline V gene sequence: CDR1 LGHDT, CDR2 YNNKEL (reference sequence). CDR3 length: 13 amino acids. Between the trimmed V and J ends, which lost 1 base and 9 bases, there was a span of 7 bases. In nucleotides, the CDR3 is TGTGCCAGCAGCCAAGGTTACGGTTCACCCCTCCACTTT. Its translation: CASSQGYGSPLHF.

The chain carries TRBV14 and TRBJ2-3; D uncertain. CDR1 and CDR2 (germline): SGHDN, FVKESK. The V gene lost 4 bases and the J gene lost 0 bases, with 17 bases spanning the gap. The CDR3 consists of 17 residues. CDR3 sequence: CASSLYIPSTSTDTQYF. In DNA form, the CDR3 reads TGTGCCAGCAGCCTTTATATCCCTTCGACTAGCACAGATACGCAGTATTTT.

The J gene is TRBJ1-1, the V gene TRBV5-1; D not certain. The germline gives CDR1 SGHRS, CDR2 YFSETQ. The CDR3 has 13 amino acids. The V end was cut by 7 bases, the J end by 4 bases, with 14 bases between. This CDR3 reads CASSVEGITEAFF. CDR3 DNA: TGCGCCAGCTCAGTCGAGGGAATCACTGAAGCTTTCTTT.